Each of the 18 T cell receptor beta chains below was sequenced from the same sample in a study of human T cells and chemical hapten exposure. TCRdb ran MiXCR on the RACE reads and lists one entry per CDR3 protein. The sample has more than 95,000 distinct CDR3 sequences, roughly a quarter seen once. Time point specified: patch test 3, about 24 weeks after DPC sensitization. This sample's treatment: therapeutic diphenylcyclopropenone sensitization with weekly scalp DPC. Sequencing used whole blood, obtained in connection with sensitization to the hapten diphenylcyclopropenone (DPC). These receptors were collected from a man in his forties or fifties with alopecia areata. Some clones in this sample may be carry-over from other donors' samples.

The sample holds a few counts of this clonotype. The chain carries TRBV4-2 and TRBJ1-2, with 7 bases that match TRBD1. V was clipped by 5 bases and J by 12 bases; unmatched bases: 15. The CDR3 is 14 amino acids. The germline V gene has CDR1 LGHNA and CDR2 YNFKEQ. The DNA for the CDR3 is TGTGCCAGCAGCTCCGGGACAGCCTTTGGGCTACACACCTTC. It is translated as CASSSGTAFGLHTF.

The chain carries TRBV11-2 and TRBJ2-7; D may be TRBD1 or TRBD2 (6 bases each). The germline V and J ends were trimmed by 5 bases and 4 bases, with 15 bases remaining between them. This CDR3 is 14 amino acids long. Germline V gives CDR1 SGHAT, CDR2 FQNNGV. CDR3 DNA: TGTGCCAGCAGCCCTAACAGGGACTTGTACGAGCAGTACTTC. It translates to CASSPNRDLYEQYF.

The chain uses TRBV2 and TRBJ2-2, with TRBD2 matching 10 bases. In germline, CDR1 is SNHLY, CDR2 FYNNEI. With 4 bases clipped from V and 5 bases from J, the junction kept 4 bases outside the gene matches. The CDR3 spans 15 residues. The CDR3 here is CASSGEGLATGELFF. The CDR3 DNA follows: TGTGCCAGCAGTGGAGAGGGACTAGCGACCGGGGAGCTGTTTTTT.

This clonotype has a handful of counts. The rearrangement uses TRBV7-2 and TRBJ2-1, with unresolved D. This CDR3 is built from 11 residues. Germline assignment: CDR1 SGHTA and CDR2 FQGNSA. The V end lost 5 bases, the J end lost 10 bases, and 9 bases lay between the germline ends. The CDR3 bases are TGTGCCAGCAGCCCGGATAGGGAGCAGTTCTTC. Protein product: CASSPDREQFF.

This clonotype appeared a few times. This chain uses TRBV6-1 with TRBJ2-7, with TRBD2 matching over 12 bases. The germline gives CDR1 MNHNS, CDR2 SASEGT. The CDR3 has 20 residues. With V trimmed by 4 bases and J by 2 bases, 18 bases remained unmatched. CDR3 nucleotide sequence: TGTGCCAGCAGTGGTAGTAGACAGGGCATGACTAGCGGGAGCCCCTACGAGCAGTACTTC. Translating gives CASSGSRQGMTSGSPYEQYF.

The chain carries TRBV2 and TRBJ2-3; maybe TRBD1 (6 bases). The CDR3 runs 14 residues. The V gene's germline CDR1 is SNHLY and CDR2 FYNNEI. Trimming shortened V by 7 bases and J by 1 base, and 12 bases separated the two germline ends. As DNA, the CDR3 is TGTGCCAGCAAGTTGGGGGCAGGCACAGATACGCAGTATTTT. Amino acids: CASKLGAGTDTQYF.

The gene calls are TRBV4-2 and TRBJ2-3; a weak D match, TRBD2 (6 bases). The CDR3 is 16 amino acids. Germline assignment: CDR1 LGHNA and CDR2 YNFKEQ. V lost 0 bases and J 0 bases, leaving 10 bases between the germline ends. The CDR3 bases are TGTGCCAGCAGCCAAGATGCGGGGACTAGCACAGATACGCAGTATTTT. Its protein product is CASSQDAGTSTDTQYF.

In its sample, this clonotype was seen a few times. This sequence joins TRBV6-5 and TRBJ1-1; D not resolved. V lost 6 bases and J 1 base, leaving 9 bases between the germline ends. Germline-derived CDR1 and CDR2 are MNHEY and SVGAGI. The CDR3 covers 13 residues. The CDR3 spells CASRKGRNTEAFF. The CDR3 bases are TGTGCCAGCAGAAAGGGAAGGAACACTGAAGCTTTCTTT.

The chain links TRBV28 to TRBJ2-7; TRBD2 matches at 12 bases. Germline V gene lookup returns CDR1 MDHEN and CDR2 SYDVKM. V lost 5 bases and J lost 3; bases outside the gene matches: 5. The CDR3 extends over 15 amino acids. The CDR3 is CASSPTSGSYYEQYF. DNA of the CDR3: TGTGCCAGCAGTCCGACTAGCGGGAGTTACTACGAGCAGTACTTC.

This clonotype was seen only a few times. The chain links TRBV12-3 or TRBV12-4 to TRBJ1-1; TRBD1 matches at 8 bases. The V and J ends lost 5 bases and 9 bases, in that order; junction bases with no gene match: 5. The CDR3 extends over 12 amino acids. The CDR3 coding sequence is TGTGCCAGCAGTCCAGGACAGGGAAAAGCTTTCTTT. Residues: CASSPGQGKAFF.

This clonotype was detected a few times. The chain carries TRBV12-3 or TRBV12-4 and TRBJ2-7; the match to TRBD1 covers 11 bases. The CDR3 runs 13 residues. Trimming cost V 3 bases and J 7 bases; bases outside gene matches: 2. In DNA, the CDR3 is TGTGCCAGCAGTTTCGGACAGGGGGCGGAGCAGTACTTC. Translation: CASSFGQGAEQYF.

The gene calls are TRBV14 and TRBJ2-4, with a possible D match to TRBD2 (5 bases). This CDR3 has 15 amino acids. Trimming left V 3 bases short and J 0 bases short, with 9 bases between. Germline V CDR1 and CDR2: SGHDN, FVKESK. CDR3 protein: CASSHGGLAKNIQYF. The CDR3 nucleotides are TGTGCCAGCAGCCATGGAGGACTAGCCAAAAACATTCAGTACTTC.

CDR3 bases: TGTGCCAGCAGTTCCTCGACACTTTCCACCGGGGAGCTGTTTTTT. As protein: CASSSSTLSTGELFF. V usage is TRBV7-9 and J usage is TRBJ2-2; no reliable D call. The germline CDR1 and CDR2 sequences are SEHNR and FQNEAQ (reference sequence). The CDR3 sequence is 15 residues long. Trimming cost V 6 bases and J 4 bases, with 15 bases left between them.

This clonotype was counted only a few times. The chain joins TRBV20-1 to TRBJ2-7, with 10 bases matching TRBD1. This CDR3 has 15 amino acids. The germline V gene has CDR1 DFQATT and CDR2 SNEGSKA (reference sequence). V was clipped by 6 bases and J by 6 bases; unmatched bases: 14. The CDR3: CSALDPGQGLAEQYF. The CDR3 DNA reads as TGCAGTGCCCTGGACCCGGGACAGGGGTTAGCCGAGCAGTACTTC.

The chain's CDR3 is CSARGLAQYF. The CDR3 region has the DNA TGCAGTGCTAGAGGACTAGCCCAGTACTTC. This sequence joins TRBV20-1 and TRBJ2-5; perhaps TRBD2 as D (6 bases). Germline CDR1 DFQATT, CDR2 SNEGSKA (reference sequence). The V and J ends lost 1 base and 9 bases respectively, with 6 bases between them. CDR3 size: 10 residues.

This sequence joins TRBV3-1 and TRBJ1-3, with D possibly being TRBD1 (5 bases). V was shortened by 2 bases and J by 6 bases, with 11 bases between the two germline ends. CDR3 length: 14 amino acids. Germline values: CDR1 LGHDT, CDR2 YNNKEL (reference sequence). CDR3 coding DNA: TGTGCCAGCAGCCAACAGGGCTCGGAAAACACCATATATTTT. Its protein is CASSQQGSENTIYF. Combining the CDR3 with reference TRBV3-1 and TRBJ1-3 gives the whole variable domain DTAVSQTPKYLVTQMGNDKSIKCEQNLGHDTMYWYKQDSKKFLKIMFSYNNKELIINETVPNRFSPKSPDKAHLNLHINSLELGDSAVYFCASSQQGSENTIYFGEGSWLTVV.

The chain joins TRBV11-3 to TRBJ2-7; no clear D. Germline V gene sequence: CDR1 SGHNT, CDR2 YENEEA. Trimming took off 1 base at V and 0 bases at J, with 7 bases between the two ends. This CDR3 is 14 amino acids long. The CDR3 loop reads CASSLVSSSYEQYF. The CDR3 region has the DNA TGTGCCAGCAGCTTAGTCAGTAGCTCCTACGAGCAGTACTTC. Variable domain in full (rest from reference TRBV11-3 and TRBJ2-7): EAGVVQSPRYKIIEKKQPVAFWCNPISGHNTLYWYLQNLGQGPELLIRYENEEAVDDSQLPKDRFSAERLKGVDSTLKIQPAELGDSAVYLCASSLVSSSYEQYFGPGTRLTVT.

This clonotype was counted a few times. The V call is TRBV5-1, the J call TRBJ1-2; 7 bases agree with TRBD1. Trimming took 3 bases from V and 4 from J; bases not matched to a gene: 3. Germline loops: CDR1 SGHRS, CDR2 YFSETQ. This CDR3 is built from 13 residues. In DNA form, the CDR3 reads TGCGCCAGCAGCTATGGGACAGCCTATGGCTACACCTTC. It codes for CASSYGTAYGYTF.